This T cell receptor (beta chain) comes out of a study of glioma-infiltrating T cells. TCR alpha and beta CDR3 regions were amplified from RNA using iRepertoire nested multiplex PCR. Input was roughly 100-450 ng of tissue mRNA or PBMC total RNA. TCRdb itself ran the multiplex PCR reads through MiXCR, one entry per CDR3 protein. The sample contains 100,000 to 150,000 distinct CDR3 sequences, around 25% of which appear only once. Germline CDR1 and CDR2: LGHNA and YNFKEQ. V lost 4 bases and J lost 5, with 12 bases in between. This CDR3 contains 14 residues. The table lists this clonotype with many counts.

The sample was glioma tissue, nonneoplastic brain tissue, or PBMCs (not recorded which). The clonotype originates from a human donor with low-grade glioma or glioblastoma, undergoing nonglioma brain surgery, or in good health (not recorded which). This chain links TRBV4-2 with TRBJ2-1; D possibly matches TRBD1 or TRBD2 (5 bases each). This chain's CDR3 is CASSPRDGDNEQFF. The CDR3 bases are TGTGCCAGCAGCCCCCGGGACGGCGACAATGAGCAGTTCTTC.